This T cell receptor (beta chain) was recorded in a study of T cell changes during pregnancy in multiple sclerosis (dated by TCRdb to about 2019). Background on the whole study: The study looked at changes in the T cell repertoire across pregnancy in women with multiple sclerosis.

Via the germline V gene, CDR1 is SGHTA and CDR2 FQGNSA. At the junction V is shortened by 0 bases and J by 4 bases, with 15 bases in between. The CDR3 runs 17 residues from the cysteine to the phenylalanine. The read is trimmed to its CDR3 DNA, 51 bases read in frame from base 1. In this sample, this clone turned up once. The specificity of this receptor is unknown. The input lacks base qualities; no much larger clone sits a single base away. Library preparation used the immunoSEQ multiplex PCR assay. The source is immuneACCESS, and TCRdb retained only in-frame sequences with V and J called. Part of the clones is not carried over; for the studies checked, unresolved V genes explain less than half of this, and the remainder is unexplained. A total of fewer than 110,000 clones appear in this sample, just under 95% of them only once. Around 0.8% of the sample lies in the top ten.

The chain is encoded by TRBV7-2 joined to TRBJ2-2; TRBD1 is possibly the D segment (5 matching bases). The sequencing used peripheral blood, collected in the third trimester of pregnancy. The sequence came from a female donor in good health, enrolled as a control in a pregnancy study. The sequenced DNA is TGTGCCAGCAGCTTAGCGTTTCAGGGAATTGTCACCGGGGAGCTGTTTTTT. This sequence encodes CASSLAFQGIVTGELFF.